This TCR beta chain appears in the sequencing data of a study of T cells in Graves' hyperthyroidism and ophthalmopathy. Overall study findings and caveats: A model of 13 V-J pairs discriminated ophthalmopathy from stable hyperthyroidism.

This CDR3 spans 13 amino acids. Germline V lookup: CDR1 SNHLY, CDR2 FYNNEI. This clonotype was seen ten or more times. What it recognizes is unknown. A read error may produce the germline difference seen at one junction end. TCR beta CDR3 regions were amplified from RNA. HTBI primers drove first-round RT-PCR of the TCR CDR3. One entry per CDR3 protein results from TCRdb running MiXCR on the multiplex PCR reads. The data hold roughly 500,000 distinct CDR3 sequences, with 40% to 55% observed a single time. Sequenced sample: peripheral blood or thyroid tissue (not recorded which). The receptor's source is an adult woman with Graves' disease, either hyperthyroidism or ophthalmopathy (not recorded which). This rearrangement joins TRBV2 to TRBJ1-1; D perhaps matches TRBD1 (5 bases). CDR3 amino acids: CASNKEGNIEAFF. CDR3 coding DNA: TGTGCCAGCAACAAGGAGGGGAACATTGAAGCTTTCTTT.